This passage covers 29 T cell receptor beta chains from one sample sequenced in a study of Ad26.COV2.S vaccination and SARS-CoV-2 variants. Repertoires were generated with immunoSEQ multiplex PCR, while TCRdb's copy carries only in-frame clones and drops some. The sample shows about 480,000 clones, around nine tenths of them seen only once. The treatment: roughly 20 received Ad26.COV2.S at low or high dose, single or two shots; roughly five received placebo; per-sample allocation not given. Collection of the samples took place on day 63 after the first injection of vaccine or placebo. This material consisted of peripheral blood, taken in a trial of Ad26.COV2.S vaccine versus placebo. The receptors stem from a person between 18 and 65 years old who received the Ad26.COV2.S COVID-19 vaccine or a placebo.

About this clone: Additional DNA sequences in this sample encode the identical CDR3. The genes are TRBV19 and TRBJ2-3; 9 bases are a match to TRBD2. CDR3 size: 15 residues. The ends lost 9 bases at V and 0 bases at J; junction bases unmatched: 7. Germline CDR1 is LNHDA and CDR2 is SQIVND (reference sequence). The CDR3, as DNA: TGTGCCAGCAGCCTGACTAGCGGCAGCACAGATACGCAGTATTTT. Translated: CASSLTSGSTDTQYF. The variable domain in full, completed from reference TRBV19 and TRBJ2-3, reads DGGITQSPKYLFRKEGQNVTLSCEQNLNHDAMYWYRQDPGQGLRLIYYSQIVNDFQKGDIAEGYSVSREKKESFPLTVTSAQKNPTAFYLCASSLTSGSTDTQYFGPGTRLTVL.

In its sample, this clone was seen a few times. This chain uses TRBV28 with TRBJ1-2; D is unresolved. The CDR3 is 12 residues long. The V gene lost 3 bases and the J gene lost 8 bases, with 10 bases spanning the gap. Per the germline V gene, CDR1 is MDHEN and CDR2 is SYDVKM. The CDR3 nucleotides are TGTGCCAGCAGTTTCGAAAGGGAGGGCTACACCTTC. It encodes CASSFEREGYTF.

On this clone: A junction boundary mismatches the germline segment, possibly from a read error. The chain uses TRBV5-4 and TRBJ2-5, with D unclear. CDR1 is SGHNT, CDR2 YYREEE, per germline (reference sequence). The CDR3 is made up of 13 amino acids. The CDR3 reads CASSLGRSEAQYF. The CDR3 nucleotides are TGTGCCAGCAGCTTGGGGCGTTCAGAGGCCCAGTACTTC.

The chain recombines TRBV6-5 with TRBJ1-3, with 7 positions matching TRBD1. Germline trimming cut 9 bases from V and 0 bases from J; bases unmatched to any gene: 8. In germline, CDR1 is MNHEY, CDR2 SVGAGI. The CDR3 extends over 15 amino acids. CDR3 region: CASRQGPLSGNTIYF. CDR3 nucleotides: TGTGCCAGTAGACAGGGTCCTCTCTCTGGAAACACCATATATTTT.

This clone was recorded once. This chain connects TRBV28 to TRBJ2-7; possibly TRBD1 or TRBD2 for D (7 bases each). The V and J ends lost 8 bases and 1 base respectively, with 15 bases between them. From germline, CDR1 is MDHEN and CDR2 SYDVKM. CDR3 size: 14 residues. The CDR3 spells CASHQGGRSYEQYF. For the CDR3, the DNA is TGTGCCAGCCACCAGGGGGGGCGATCCTACGAGCAGTACTTC.

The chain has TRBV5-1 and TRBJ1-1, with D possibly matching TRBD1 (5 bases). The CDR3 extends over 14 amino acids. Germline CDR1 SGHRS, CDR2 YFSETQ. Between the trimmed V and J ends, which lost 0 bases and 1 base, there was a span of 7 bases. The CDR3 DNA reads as TGCGCCAGCAGCTTGGCACAGGCGAACACTGAAGCTTTCTTT. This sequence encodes CASSLAQANTEAFF.

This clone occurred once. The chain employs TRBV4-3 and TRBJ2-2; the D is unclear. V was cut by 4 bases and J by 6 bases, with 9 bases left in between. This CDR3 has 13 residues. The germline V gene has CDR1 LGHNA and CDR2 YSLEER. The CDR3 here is CASSRNWAGELFF. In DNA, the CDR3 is TGCGCCAGCAGCCGGAACTGGGCCGGGGAGCTGTTTTTT.

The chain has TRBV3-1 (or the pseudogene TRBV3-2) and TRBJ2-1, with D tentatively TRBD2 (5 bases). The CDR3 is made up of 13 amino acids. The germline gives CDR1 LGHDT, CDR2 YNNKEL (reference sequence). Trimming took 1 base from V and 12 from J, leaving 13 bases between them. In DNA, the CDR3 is TGTGCCAGCAGCCAAGGAAATTCGAGGGTGCAGTTCTTC. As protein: CASSQGNSRVQFF.

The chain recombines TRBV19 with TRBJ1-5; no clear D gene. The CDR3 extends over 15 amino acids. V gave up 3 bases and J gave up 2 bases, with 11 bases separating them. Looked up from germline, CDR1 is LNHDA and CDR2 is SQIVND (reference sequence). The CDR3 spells CASSIKGPRNQPQHF. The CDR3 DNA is TGTGCCAGTAGTATTAAAGGACCCCGCAATCAGCCCCAGCATTTT.

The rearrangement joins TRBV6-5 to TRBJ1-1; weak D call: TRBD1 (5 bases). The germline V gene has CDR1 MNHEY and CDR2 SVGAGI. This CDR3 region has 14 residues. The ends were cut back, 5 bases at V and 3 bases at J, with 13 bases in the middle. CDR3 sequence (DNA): TGTGCCAGCAGTCGAGCCGTCAGGGACACTGAAGCTTTCTTT. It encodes CASSRAVRDTEAFF.

The CDR3 loop reads CASRTRDRGNRGNTIYF. CDR3 nucleotides: TGTGCCAGTAGGACACGGGACAGGGGAAATCGTGGAAACACCATATATTTT. This sequence joins TRBV19 and TRBJ1-3, with 10 bases lining up with TRBD1. In germline, CDR1 is LNHDA, CDR2 SQIVND (reference sequence). This CDR3 region has 17 residues. Losses at the gene ends were 6 bases for V and 3 bases for J; bases not matched to a gene: 11.

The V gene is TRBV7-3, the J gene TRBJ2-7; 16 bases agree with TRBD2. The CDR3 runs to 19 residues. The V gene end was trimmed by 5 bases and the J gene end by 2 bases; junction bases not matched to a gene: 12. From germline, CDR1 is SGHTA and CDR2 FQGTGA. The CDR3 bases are TGTGCCAGCAGCCTCCGTCCCGGGACTAGCGGGAGGGGGGCCTACGAGCAGTACTTC. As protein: CASSLRPGTSGRGAYEQYF.

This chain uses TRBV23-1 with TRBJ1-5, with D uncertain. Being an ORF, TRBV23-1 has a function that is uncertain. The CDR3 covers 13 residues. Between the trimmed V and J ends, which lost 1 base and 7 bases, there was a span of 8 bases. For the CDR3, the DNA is TGCGCCAGCAGTCAATGGGGAAACCAGCCCCAGCATTTT. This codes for CASSQWGNQPQHF.

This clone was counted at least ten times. CDR3 nucleotides: TGTGCCAGCAGCCCCCGGACAGTAGCGAATTCACCCCTCCACTTT. Encoded protein: CASSPRTVANSPLHF. This sequence joins TRBV6-5 and TRBJ1-6; the D gene is possibly TRBD1 (6 bases). V lost 6 bases, J lost 7 bases, and 16 bases lay in between. This CDR3 is built from 15 residues. The germline CDR1 and CDR2 sequences are MNHEY and SVGAGI.

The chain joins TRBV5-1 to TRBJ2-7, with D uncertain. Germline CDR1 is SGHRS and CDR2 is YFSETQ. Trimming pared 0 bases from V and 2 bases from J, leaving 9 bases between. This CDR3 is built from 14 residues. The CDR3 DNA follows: TGCGCCAGCAGCTTGGTGGGCAAACCCTACGAGCAGTACTTC. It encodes CASSLVGKPYEQYF.

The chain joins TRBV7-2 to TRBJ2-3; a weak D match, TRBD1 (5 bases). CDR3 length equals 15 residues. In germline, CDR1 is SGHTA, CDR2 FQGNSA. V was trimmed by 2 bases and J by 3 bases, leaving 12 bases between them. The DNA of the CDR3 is TGTGCCAGCAGCTTAACTTCCAGGGCAACAGATACGCAGTATTTT. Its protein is CASSLTSRATDTQYF.

The CDR3 sequence: CATSDPMRGSSYNEQFF. The CDR3 region has the DNA TGTGCCACCAGTGATCCGATGAGAGGGAGCTCCTACAATGAGCAGTTCTTC. The V gene is TRBV24-1, the J gene TRBJ2-1, with D tentatively TRBD2 (5 bases). Germline values: CDR1 KGHDR, CDR2 SFDVKD. The V end was cut by 3 bases, the J end by 0 bases, with 14 bases between. This CDR3 is built from 17 residues.

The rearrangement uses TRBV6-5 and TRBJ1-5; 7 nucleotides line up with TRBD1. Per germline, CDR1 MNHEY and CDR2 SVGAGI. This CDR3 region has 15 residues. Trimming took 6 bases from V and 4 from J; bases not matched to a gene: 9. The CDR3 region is CASRPTDRTNQPQHF. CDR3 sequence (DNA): TGTGCCAGCAGACCGACGGACAGGACAAATCAGCCCCAGCATTTT.

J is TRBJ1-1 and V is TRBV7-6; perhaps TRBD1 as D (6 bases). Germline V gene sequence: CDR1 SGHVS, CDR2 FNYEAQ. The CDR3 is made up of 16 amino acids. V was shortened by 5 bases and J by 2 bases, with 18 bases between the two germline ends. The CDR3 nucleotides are TGTGCCAGCAGCGCACTACAGACAGGCGCAAACACTGAAGCTTTCTTT. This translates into CASSALQTGANTEAFF.

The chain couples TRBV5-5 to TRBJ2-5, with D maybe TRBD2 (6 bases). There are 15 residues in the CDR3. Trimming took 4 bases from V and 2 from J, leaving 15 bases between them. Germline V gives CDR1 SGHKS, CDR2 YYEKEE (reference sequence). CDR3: CASSRDSLKQETQYF. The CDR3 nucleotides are TGTGCCAGCAGCCGGGACTCACTAAAACAAGAGACCCAGTACTTC.

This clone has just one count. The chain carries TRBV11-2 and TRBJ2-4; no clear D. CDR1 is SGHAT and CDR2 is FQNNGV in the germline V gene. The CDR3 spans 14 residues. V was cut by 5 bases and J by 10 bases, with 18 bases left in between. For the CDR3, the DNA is TGTGCCAGCAGCCCAAGTGGCGCACAAGGGATTCAGTACTTC. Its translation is CASSPSGAQGIQYF.

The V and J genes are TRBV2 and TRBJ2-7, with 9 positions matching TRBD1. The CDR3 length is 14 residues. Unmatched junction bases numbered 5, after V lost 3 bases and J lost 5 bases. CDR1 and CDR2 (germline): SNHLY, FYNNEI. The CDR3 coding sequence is TGTGCCAGCAGTGAGGGGACAGGGTCTGACGAGCAGTACTTC. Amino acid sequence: CASSEGTGSDEQYF.

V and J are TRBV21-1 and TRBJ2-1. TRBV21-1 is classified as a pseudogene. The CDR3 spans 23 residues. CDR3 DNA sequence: TGTGCCAGCAGCATTAACGGCCCGCCCTCGGGGGCCATGACGGAGGGGGGTTACAATGAGCAGTTCTTC. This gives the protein CASSINGPPSGAMTEGGYNEQFF.

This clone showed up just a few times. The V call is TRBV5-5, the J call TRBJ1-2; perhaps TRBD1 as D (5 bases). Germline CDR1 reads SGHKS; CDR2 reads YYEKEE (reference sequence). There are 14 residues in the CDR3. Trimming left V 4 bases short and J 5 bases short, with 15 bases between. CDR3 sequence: CASSLGPIGYGYTF. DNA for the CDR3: TGTGCCAGCAGCCTGGGGCCTATCGGTTATGGCTACACCTTC.

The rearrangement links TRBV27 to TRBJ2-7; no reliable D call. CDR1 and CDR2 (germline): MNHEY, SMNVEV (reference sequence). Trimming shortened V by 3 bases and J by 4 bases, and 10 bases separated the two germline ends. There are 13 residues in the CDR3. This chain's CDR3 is CASSFTHQYEQYF. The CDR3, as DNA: TGTGCCAGCAGTTTTACCCATCAGTACGAGCAGTACTTC.

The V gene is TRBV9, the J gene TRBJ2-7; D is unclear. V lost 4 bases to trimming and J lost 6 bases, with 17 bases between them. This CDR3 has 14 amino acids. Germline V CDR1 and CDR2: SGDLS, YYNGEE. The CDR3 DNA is TGTGCCAGCAGCCCTTTCATTACCCCCTCCGAGCAGTACTTC. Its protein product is CASSPFITPSEQYF.

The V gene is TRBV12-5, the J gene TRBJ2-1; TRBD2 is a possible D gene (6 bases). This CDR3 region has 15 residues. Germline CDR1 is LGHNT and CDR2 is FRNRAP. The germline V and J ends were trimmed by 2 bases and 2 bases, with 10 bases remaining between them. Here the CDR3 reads CASGLPGGTYNEQFF. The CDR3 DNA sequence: TGTGCTAGTGGTTTGCCCGGGGGAACCTACAATGAGCAGTTCTTC.

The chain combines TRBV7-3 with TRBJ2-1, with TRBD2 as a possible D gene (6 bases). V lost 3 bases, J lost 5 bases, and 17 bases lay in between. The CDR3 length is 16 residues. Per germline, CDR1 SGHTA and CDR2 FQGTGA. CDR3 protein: CASSFRGGLRDNEQFF. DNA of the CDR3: TGTGCCAGCAGCTTTCGTGGGGGGTTGAGAGACAATGAGCAGTTCTTC.

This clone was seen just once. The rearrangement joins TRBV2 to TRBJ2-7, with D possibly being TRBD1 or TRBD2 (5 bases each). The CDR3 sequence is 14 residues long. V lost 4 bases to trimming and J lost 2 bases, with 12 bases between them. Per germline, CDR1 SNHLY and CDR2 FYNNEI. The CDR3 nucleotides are TGTGCCAGCAGTGTAGGTGGGGGACCCTACGAGCAGTACTTC. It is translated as CASSVGGGPYEQYF.